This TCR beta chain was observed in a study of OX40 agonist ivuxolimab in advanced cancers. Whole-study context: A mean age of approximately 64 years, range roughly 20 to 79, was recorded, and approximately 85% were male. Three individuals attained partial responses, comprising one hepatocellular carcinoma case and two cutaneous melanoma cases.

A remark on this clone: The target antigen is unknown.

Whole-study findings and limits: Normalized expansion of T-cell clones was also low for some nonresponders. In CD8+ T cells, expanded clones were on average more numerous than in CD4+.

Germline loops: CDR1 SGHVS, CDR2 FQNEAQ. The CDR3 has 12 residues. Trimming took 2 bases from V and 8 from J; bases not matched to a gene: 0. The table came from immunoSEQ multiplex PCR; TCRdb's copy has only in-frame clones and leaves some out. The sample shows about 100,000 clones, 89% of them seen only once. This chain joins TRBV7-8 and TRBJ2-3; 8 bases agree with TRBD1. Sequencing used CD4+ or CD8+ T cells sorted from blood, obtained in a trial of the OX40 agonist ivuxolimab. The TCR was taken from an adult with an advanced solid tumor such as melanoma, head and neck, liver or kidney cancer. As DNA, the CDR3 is TGTGCCAGCAGCTTAACAGGGGGTACGCAGTATTTT. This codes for CASSLTGGTQYF. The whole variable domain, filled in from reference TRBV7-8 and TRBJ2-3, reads GAGVSQSPRYKVAKRGQDVALRCDPISGHVSLFWYQQALGQGPEFLTYFQNEAQLDKSGLPSDRFFAERPEGSVSTLKIQRTQQEDSAVYLCASSLTGGTQYFGPGTRLTVL.